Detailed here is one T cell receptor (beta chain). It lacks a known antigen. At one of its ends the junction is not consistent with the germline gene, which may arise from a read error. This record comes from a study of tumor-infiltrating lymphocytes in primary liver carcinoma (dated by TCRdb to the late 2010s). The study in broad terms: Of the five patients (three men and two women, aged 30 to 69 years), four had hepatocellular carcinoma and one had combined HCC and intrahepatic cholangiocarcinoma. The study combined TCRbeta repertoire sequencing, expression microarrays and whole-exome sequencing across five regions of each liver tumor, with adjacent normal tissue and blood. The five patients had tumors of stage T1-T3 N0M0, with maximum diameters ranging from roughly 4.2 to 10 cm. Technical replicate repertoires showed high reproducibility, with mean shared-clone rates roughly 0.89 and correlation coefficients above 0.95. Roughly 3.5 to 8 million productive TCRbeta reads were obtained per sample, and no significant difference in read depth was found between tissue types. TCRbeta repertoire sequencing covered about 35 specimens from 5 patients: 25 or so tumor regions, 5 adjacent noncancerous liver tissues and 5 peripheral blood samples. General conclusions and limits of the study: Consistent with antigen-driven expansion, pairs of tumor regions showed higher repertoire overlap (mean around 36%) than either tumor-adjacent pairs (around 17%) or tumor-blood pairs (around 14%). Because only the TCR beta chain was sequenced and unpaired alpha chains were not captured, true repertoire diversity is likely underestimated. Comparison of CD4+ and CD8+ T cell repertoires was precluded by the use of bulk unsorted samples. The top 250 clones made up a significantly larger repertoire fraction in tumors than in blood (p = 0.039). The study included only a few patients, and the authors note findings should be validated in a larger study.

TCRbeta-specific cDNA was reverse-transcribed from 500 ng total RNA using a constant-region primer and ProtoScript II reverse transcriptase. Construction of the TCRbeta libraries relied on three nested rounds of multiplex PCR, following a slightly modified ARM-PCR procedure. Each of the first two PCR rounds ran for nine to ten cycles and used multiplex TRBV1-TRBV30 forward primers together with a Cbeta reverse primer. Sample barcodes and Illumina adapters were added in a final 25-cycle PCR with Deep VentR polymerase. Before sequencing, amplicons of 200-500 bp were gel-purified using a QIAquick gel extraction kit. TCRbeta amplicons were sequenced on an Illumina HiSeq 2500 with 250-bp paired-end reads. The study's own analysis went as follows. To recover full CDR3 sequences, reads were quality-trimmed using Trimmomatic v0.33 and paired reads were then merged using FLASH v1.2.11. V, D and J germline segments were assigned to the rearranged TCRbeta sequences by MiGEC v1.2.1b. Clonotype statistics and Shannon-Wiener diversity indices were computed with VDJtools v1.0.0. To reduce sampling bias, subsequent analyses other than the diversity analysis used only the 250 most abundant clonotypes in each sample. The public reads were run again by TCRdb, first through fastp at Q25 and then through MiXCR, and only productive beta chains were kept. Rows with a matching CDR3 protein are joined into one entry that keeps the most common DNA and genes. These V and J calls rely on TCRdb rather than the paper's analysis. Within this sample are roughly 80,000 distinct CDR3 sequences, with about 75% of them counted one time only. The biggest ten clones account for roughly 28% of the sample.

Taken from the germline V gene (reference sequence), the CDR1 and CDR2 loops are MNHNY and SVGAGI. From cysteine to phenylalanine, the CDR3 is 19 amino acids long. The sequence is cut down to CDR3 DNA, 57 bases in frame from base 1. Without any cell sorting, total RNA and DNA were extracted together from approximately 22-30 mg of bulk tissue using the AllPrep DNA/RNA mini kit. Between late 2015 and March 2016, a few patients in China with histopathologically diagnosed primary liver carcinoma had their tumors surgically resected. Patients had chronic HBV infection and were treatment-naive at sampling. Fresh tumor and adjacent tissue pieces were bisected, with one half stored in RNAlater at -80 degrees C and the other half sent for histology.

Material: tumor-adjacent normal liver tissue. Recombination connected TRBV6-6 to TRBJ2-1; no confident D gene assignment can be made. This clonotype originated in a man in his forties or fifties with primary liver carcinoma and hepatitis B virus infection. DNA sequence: TGTGCCCGCAGCCACCAAACGTATAGGGCACTAAGCTCCTACAATGAGCAGTTCTTC. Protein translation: CARSHQTYRALSSYNEQFF.